This T cell receptor beta chain stems from a study of T cell responses to AZD1222 COVID-19 vaccine. The study's findings and limits: Spike-spanning, vaccine-associated CD4 TCRs were dominant at 160-218 and 743-854. Targets within unmutated variant regions were reportedly found for nearly half of spike-specific TCRs. Spike-specific TCR depth and breadth grew after two AZD1222 doses. Donors were mostly white British, more females; clonal diversity possibly underestimated.

The table came from immunoSEQ multiplex PCR; TCRdb's copy has only in-frame clones and leaves some out. This sample has roughly 100,000 clones, with less than 95% found just once. From germline, CDR1 is MNHEY and CDR2 SVGEGT. Trimming removed 4 bases from V and 7 bases from J; junction bases left unmatched: 2. The CDR3 runs 14 residues. On this clone itself: As yet, its antigen is unknown.

The starting material was peripheral blood, obtained 28 days after the second AZD1222 dose. This receptor was taken from an adult who received the AZD1222 COVID-19 vaccine. The gene calls are TRBV6-2 or TRBV6-3 and TRBJ1-4, with 11 bases lining up with TRBD1. CDR3 sequence: CASSWDRGGEKLFF. DNA for the CDR3: TGTGCCAGCAGTTGGGACAGGGGGGGTGAAAAACTGTTTTTT.